This is a list of T cell receptor beta chains from one sample in a study of TIL therapy for anti-PD-1-resistant metastatic lung cancer. Using immunoSEQ multiplex PCR, the repertoire was profiled, and TCRdb retains in-frame clones only, with some absent. The repertoire holds roughly 54,000 clones, over 75% seen once, with around 2.6% in the top ten. This sample comprised blood, obtained at baseline. The receptors originated from a person aged 25 to 85 with non-small cell lung cancer. Each CDR3 is given with its conserved first and last residue. D genes are given only for firm matches. A row's size may be missing; if present it is once, few, many or a size class.

TRBV6-5,-,TRBJ1-2,-,TGTGCCAGCAGTTACTCGTTCAGCGTAGTAAACTATGGCTACACCTTC,CASSYSFSVVNYGYTF
TRBV15,-,TRBJ1-2,-,TGTGCCACCAGCAGCCCTCAGGGAAGCTACACCTTC,CATSSPQGSYTF
TRBV4-1,-,TRBJ1-4,-,TGCGCCAGCAGCCGTGACAAAAATGAAAAACTGTTTTTT,CASSRDKNEKLFF
TRBV6-5,-,TRBJ1-2,-,TGTGCCAGTCGCCAGGGTAACTATGGCTACACCTTC,CASRQGNYGYTF
TRBV6-5,-,TRBJ2-3,TRBD2,TGTGCCAGCAGTTATAGCGGGAGGGCTAGCACAGATACGCAGTATTTT,CASSYSGRASTDTQYF
TRBV9,-,TRBJ2-3,-,TGTGCCAGCAGCGGCAGAGTACACACAGATACGCAGTATTTT,CASSGRVHTDTQYF
TRBV5-1,-,TRBJ2-1,TRBD2,TGCGCCAGCAGCTTGGCCCTAGCGGGAAGCAGTGAGCAGTTCTTC,CASSLALAGSSEQFF
TRBV24-1,-,TRBJ1-2,TRBD1,TGTGCCACCAGTGATTCGACAGGGGCCTTGGATGGCTACACCTTC,CATSDSTGALDGYTF
TRBV10-1,-,TRBJ2-1,-,TGCGCCAGCAGTGAGTCCTTAGGGGACCCGGAGCAGTTCTTC,CASSESLGDPEQFF
TRBV18,-,TRBJ1-3,-,TGTGCCAGCTCACCACCCATCAGGGGCCTCTCTGGAAACACCATATATTTT,CASSPPIRGLSGNTIYF
TRBV9,-,TRBJ1-3,-,TGTGCCAGCAGCGTAGGTCAAGGAAACACCATATATTTT,CASSVGQGNTIYF
TRBV5-8,few,TRBJ2-5,TRBD1,TGTGCCAGCAGCACAGGACAGGGGTTCAGGTACCAAGAGACCCAGTACTTC,CASSTGQGFRYQETQYF
TRBV7-3,-,TRBJ2-1,-,TGTGCCAGCAGCTTAGAGGCAGGGCTCCATGAGCAGTTCTTC,CASSLEAGLHEQFF
TRBV4-2,-,TRBJ2-5,-,TGTGCCAGCAGCCAAGACCCAGGGCAAGAGACCCAGTACTTC,CASSQDPGQETQYF
TRBV28,-,TRBJ2-2,-,TGTGCCAGCAGTTTTCCACTAACAGGAGCCACCGGGGAGCTGTTTTTT,CASSFPLTGATGELFF
TRBV20-1,-,TRBJ2-3,-,TGCAGTGCTAGTGGACAGACGTCCACAGATACGCAGTATTTT,CSASGQTSTDTQYF
TRBV3-1/TRBV3-2,-,TRBJ2-2,-,TGTGCCAGCAGCCAAGCGATAGTCCCCGGGGAGCTGTTTTTT,CASSQAIVPGELFF
TRBV29-1,-,TRBJ1-1,-,TGCAGCGCCAAAGGGACGGTTGAAGCTTTCTTT,CSAKGTVEAFF
TRBV28,few,TRBJ1-5,TRBD1,TGTGCCAGCAGGCCGGAACAGGGGGCAGCAAATCAGCCCCAGCATTTT,CASRPEQGAANQPQHF
TRBV27,-,TRBJ2-1,-,TGTGCCAGCAGCTGGGACGGGAGCTCCTACAATGAGCAGTTCTTC,CASSWDGSSYNEQFF
TRBV14,-,TRBJ2-7,TRBD1,TGTGCCAGCAGTACCGGGACAGGGGGATTTTACGAGCAGTACTTC,CASSTGTGGFYEQYF
TRBV7-6,-,TRBJ2-7,TRBD1,TGTGCCAGCAGCTTAGCTCGGACAGGGGGCGCCTACGAGCAGTACTTC,CASSLARTGGAYEQYF
TRBV28,-,TRBJ1-3,TRBD1,TGTGCCAGCACCCCCTCACCCGGACAGGGTGAGAACACCATATATTTT,CASTPSPGQGENTIYF
TRBV6-5,-,TRBJ1-1,-,TGTGCCAGCAGCCTCGGGACCGTCAAGGCGACTTTCTTT,CASSLGTVKATFF
TRBV11-2,-,TRBJ2-1,TRBD2,TGTGCCAGCAGCGAGTTAGCGGGGGGGGGATTGGAGCAGTTCTTC,CASSELAGGGLEQFF
TRBV6-5,-,TRBJ2-1,TRBD2,TGTGCCAGCAGCCCGGGACTAGCGGGATGGGAGCAGTTCTTC,CASSPGLAGWEQFF
TRBV19,-,TRBJ2-3,-,TGTGCCAGTGGTGAGACGCAGAGCACAGATACGCAGTATTTT,CASGETQSTDTQYF
TRBV2,-,TRBJ1-4,-,TGTGCCAGCAGTGAGGTGGAAAAACTGTTTTTT,CASSEVEKLFF
TRBV12-1,-,TRBJ1-2,-,TGTGCCAGCAGCTTTGGAGCGAACTATGGCTACACCTTC,CASSFGANYGYTF
TRBV28,-,TRBJ1-3,-,TGTGCCAGCAGTTTCCCTCCCGGGAGAGAGACTGGAAACACCATATATTTT,CASSFPPGRETGNTIYF
TRBV2,-,TRBJ2-6,TRBD2,TGTGCCAGCAGTGAGCCGGGACTAGCGGGATCTGGGGCCAACGTCCTGACTTTC,CASSEPGLAGSGANVLTF
TRBV12-5,-,TRBJ1-4,TRBD1,TGTGCTAGTGGACCACAGGGGGTGGAAGGAAAACTGTTTTTT,CASGPQGVEGKLFF
TRBV5-1,-,TRBJ2-7,-,TGCGCCAGCAGCTTGCCGGGACCAGACTACGAGCAGTACTTC,CASSLPGPDYEQYF
TRBV6-1,-,TRBJ1-3,-,TGTGCCAGCAGTGAAATAGGGGGGGCGGGAAACACCATATATTTT,CASSEIGGAGNTIYF
TRBV19,-,TRBJ1-2,TRBD1,TGTGCCAGTAGTATTCGACAGGGCCGCTATGGCTACACCTTC,CASSIRQGRYGYTF
TRBV5-6,-,TRBJ2-2,-,TGTGCCAGCAGCCCTAGGGCCGGGAGGAACACCGGGGAGCTGTTTTTT,CASSPRAGRNTGELFF
TRBV3-1/TRBV3-2,-,TRBJ2-3,-,TGTGCCAGCAGCCAAGATGTCCGGATTACAGATACGCAGTATTTT,CASSQDVRITDTQYF
TRBV10-3,-,TRBJ1-5,-,TGTGCCATCAGTCCGGGGCACAATCAGCCCCAGCATTTT,CAISPGHNQPQHF
TRBV7-2,-,TRBJ2-1,TRBD1,TGTGCCAGCAGCCCCGGACGATCGGGACAGGGGAGGTACAATGAGCAGTTCTTC,CASSPGRSGQGRYNEQFF
TRBV5-5,-,TRBJ2-7,TRBD2,TGTGCCAGCAGCAAGGGGACTAGCGAGGGGGTACTGGAGCAGTACTTC,CASSKGTSEGVLEQYF
TRBV2,-,TRBJ1-6,-,TGTGCCAGCAGTCCCTTTCCAGCGGGCGGTAGCGGTAATTCACCCCTCCACTTT,CASSPFPAGGSGNSPLHF
TRBV12-3/TRBV12-4,-,TRBJ2-1,-,TGTGCCAGCAGTCTAAATCAAGGGCAGTTCTTC,CASSLNQGQFF
TRBV25-1,-,TRBJ1-1,TRBD1,TGTGCCAGCTCTAGTTTTGGACAGGGCGAAGCTTTCTTT,CASSSFGQGEAFF
TRBV19,-,TRBJ1-1,TRBD1,TGTGCCAGTAGTTTGAGACAGGGTCGTCGCACTGAAGCTTTCTTT,CASSLRQGRRTEAFF
TRBV5-4,-,TRBJ2-7,TRBD2,TGTGCCAGCAGCCTACTAGCGGGAGGTGGCGAGCAGTACTTC,CASSLLAGGGEQYF
TRBV27,-,TRBJ1-1,-,TGTGCCACTGGGGGGAGTATGAACACTGAAGCTTTCTTT,CATGGSMNTEAFF
TRBV7-2,-,TRBJ2-5,-,TGTGCCAGCAGCCCCGGGGACTTACCGCTCGAGACCCAGTACTTC,CASSPGDLPLETQYF
TRBV19,once,TRBJ2-1,-,TGTGCCAGTAGGGGAGAGGCGTACAATGAGCAGTTCTTC,CASRGEAYNEQFF
TRBV28,-,TRBJ1-1,-,TGTGCCAGCAGTTTAGTACGAGAGGACACTGAAGCTTTCTTT,CASSLVREDTEAFF
TRBV29-1,-,TRBJ2-3,-,TGCAGCGTTGAAATCTCAGCGCCCCGCACAGATACGCAGTATTTT,CSVEISAPRTDTQYF
TRBV6-2/TRBV6-3,-,TRBJ1-2,-,TGTGCCAGCAGTTACGGGGACACGAGTAACTATGGCTACACCTTC,CASSYGDTSNYGYTF
TRBV27,-,TRBJ2-7,TRBD1,TGTGCCAGCAATGCGGACAGGAGATTATACTACGAGCAGTACTTC,CASNADRRLYYEQYF
TRBV7-3,-,TRBJ1-2,-,TGTGCCAGCAGCCCCAGTCTGGTGACTAACTATGGCTACACCTTC,CASSPSLVTNYGYTF
TRBV11-2,few,TRBJ1-1,-,TGTGCCAGCAGCTTCTGGGGTGAAGCTTTCTTT,CASSFWGEAFF
TRBV5-1,-,TRBJ1-4,TRBD1,TGCGCCAGCAGCTTGGAGTACAGGGGGCGGGGTAATGAAAAACTGTTTTTT,CASSLEYRGRGNEKLFF